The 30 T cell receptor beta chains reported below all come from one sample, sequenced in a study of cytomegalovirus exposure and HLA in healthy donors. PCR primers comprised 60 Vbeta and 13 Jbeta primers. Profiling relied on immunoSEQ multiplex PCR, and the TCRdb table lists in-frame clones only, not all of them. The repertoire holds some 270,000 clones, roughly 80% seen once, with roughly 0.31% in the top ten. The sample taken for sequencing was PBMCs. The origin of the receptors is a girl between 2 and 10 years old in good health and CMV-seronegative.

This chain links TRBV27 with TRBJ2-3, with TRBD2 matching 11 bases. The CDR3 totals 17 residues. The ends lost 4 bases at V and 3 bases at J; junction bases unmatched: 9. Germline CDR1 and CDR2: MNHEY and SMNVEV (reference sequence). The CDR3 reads CASSSHTSGSRTDTQYF. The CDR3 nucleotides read TGTGCCAGCAGTTCCCACACTAGCGGGAGTAGAACAGATACGCAGTATTTT.

The DNA of the CDR3 is TGTGCCAGCAATGGACAGGGAGGAGATCAGCCCCAGCATTTT. Translation gives CASNGQGGDQPQHF. This sequence joins TRBV2 and TRBJ1-5; TRBD1 aligns across 8 bases. The trim removed 7 bases at V and 5 bases at J, leaving 7 bases unmatched. This CDR3 comprises 14 residues. Looked up from germline, CDR1 is SNHLY and CDR2 is FYNNEI.

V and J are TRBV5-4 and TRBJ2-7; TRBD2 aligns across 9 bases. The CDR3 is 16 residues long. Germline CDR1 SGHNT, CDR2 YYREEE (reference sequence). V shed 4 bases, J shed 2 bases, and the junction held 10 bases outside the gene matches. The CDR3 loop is CASSPKATSGTYEQYF. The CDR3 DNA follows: TGTGCCAGCAGCCCGAAAGCGACTAGCGGAACCTACGAGCAGTACTTC.

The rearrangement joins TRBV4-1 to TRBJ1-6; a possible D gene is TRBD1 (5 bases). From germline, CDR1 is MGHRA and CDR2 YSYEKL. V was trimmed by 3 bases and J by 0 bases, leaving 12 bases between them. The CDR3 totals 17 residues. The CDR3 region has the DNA TGCGCCAGCAGCCAGGACACCTCGAGCTCCTATAATTCACCCCTCCACTTT. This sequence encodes CASSQDTSSSYNSPLHF.

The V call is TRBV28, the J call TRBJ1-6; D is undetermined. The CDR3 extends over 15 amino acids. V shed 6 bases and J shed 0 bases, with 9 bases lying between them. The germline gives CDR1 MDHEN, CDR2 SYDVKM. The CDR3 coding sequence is TGTGCCAGCAGACCTGAGAGCTCCTATAATTCACCCCTCCACTTT. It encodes CASRPESSYNSPLHF.

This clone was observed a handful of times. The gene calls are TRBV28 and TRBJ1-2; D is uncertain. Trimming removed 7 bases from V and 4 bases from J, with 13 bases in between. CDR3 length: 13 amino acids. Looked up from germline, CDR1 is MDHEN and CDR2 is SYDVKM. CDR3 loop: CASKGVIGYGYTF. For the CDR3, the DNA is TGTGCCAGCAAGGGAGTGATCGGCTATGGCTACACCTTC.

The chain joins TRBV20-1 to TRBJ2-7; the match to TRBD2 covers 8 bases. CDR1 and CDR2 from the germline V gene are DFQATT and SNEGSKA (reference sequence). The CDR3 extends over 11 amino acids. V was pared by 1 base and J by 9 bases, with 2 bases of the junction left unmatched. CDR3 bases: TGCAGTGCTAGAGCGGGGGGGAGGCAGTACTTC. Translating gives CSARAGGRQYF.

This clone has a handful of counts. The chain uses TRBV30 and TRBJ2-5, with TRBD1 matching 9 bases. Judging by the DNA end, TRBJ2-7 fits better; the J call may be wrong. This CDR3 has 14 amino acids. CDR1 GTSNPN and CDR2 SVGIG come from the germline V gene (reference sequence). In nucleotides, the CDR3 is TGTGCCTGGGCCGGGACAGGGTACTCCTACGAGCAGTACTTC. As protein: CAWAGTGYSYEQYF.

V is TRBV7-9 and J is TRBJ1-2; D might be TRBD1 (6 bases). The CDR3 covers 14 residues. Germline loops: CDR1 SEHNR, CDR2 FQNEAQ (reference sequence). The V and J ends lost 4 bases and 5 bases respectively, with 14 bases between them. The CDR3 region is CASSWYRAEYGYTF. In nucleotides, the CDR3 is TGTGCCAGCAGCTGGTACAGGGCGGAGTATGGCTACACCTTC.

CDR3 region: CASSLGQGAGTGELFF. DNA of the CDR3: TGTGCCAGCAGCCTCGGACAGGGGGCGGGCACCGGGGAGCTGTTTTTT. The V and J genes are TRBV7-9 and TRBJ2-2; 11 bases align to TRBD1. The germline gives CDR1 SEHNR, CDR2 FQNEAQ (reference sequence). The CDR3 totals 16 residues. With 5 bases clipped from V and 4 bases from J, the junction kept 6 bases outside the gene matches.

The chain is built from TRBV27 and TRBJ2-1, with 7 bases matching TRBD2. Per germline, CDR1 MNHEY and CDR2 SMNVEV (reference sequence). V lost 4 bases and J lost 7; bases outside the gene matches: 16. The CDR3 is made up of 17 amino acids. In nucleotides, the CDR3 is TGTGCCAGCAGTTATCGGCCGGGACTACTTTCGGGAAATGAGCAGTTCTTC. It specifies CASSYRPGLLSGNEQFF.

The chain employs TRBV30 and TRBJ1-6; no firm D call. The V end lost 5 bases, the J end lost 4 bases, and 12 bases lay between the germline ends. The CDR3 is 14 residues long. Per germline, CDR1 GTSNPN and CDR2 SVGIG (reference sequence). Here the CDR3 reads CAWGATEYNSPLHF. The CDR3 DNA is TGTGCCTGGGGAGCCACCGAGTATAATTCACCCCTCCACTTT.

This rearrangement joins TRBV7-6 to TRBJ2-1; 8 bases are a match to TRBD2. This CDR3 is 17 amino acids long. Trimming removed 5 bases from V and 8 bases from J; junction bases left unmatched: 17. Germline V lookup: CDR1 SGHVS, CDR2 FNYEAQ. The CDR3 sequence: CASSGKSGTRGSDEQFF. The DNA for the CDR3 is TGTGCCAGCAGCGGCAAATCCGGGACTAGGGGGTCTGATGAGCAGTTCTTC.

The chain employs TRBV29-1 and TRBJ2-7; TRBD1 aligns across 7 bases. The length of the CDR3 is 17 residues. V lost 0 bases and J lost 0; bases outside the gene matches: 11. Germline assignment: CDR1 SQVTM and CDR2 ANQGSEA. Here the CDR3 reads CSVEDSLYGTDSYEQYF. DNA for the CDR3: TGCAGCGTTGAAGATTCGTTATATGGGACAGACTCCTACGAGCAGTACTTC.

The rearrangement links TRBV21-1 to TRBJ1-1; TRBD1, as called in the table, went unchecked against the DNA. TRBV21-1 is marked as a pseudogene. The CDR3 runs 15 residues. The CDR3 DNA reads TGTGCCAGCAGCGCTCGGACAGGGGAGAACACTGAAGCTTTCTTT. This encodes CASSARTGENTEAFF.

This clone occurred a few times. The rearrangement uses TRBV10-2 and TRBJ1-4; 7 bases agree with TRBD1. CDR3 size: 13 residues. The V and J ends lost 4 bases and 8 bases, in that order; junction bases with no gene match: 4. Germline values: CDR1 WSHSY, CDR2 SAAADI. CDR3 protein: CASSGDSSEKLFF. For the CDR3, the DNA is TGCGCCAGCAGTGGGGACAGTTCCGAAAAACTGTTTTTT.

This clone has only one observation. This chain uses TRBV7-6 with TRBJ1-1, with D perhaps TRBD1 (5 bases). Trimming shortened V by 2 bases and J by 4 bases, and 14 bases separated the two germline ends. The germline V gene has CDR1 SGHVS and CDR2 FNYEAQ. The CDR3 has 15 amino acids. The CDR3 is CASSLYKGWTTEAFF. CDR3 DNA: TGTGCCAGCAGCTTATACAAGGGGTGGACCACTGAAGCTTTCTTT. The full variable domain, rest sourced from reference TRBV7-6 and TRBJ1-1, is GAGVSQSPRYKVTKRGQDVALRCDPISGHVSLYWYRQALGQGPEFLTYFNYEAQQDKSGLPNDRFSAERPEGSISTLTIQRTEQRDSAMYRCASSLYKGWTTEAFFGQGTRLTVV.

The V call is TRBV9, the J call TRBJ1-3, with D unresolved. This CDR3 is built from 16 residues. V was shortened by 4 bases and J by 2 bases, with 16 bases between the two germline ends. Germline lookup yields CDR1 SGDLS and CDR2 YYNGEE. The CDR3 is CASSPPVAATGNTIYF. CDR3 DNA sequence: TGTGCCAGCAGCCCCCCGGTGGCGGCGACTGGAAACACCATATATTTT.

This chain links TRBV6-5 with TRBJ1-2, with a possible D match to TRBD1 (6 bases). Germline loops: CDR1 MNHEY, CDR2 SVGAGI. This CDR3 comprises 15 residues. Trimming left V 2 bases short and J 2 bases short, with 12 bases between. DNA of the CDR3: TGTGCCAGCAGTTACAACAGGGAAGCGAACTATGGCTACACCTTC. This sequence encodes CASSYNREANYGYTF.

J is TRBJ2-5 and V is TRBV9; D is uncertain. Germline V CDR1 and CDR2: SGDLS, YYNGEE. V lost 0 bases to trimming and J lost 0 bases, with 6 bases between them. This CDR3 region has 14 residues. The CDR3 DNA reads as TGTGCCAGCAGCGTAGGAACAGACCAAGAGACCCAGTACTTC. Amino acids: CASSVGTDQETQYF.

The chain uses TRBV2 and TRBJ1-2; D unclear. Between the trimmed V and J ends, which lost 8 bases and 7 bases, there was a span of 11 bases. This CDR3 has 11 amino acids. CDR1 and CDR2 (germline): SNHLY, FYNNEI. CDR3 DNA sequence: TGTGCCAGCCTCGGAACGGGTGGCTACACCTTC. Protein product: CASLGTGGYTF.

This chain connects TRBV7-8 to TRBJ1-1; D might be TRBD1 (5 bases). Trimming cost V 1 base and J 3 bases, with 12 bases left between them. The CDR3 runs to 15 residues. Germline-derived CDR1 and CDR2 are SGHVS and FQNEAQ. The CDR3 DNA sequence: TGTGCCAGCAGCTTAGTGAGTGGGGGGGACACTGAAGCTTTCTTT. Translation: CASSLVSGGDTEAFF.

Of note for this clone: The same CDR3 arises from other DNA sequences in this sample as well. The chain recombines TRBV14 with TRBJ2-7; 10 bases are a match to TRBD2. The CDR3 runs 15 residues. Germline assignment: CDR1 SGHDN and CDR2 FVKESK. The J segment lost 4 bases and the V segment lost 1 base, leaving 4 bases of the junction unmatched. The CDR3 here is CASSQGAGGPYEQYF. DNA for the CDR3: TGTGCCAGCAGCCAAGGAGCGGGAGGGCCGTACGAGCAGTACTTC.

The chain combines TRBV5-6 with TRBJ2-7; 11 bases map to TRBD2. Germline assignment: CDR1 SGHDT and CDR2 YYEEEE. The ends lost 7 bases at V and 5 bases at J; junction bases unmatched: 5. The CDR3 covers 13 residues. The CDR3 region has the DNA TGTGCCAGCGGTACTAGCGGGAGCCACGAGCAGTACTTC. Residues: CASGTSGSHEQYF.

For the CDR3, the DNA is TGTGCCAGTAGTAGCGGGGGGGCACGAGAGACCCAGTACTTC. Translated, it gives CASSSGGARETQYF. The chain carries TRBV19 and TRBJ2-5, with TRBD2 matching 9 bases. Unmatched junction bases numbered 4, after V lost 4 bases and J lost 4 bases. Germline values: CDR1 LNHDA, CDR2 SQIVND (reference sequence). CDR3 length: 14 residues.

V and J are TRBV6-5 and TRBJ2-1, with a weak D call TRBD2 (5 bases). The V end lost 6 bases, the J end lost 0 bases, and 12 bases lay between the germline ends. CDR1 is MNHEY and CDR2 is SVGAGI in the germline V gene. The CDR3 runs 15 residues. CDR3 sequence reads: CASRLVGSSYNEQFF. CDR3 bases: TGTGCCAGCAGGCTAGTGGGGAGCTCCTACAATGAGCAGTTCTTC.

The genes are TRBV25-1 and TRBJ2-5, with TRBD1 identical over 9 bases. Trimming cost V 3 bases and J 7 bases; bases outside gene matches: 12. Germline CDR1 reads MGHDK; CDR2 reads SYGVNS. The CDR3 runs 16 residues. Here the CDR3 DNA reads TGTGCCAGCAGTGATCCTGGGACAGGGATATCCAGGACCCAGTACTTC. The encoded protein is CASSDPGTGISRTQYF.

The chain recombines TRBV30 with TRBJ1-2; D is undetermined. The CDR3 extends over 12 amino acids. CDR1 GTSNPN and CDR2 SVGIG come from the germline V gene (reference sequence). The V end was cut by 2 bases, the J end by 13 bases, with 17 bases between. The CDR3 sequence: CAWSPRRAMSTF. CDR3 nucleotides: TGTGCCTGGAGTCCCCGGAGGGCAATGAGCACCTTC.

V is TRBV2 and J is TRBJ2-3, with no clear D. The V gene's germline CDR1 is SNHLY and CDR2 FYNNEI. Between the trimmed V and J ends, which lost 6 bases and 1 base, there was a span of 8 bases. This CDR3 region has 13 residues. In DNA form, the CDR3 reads TGTGCCAGCAGAGACACGGGCACAGATACGCAGTATTTT. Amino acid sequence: CASRDTGTDTQYF.

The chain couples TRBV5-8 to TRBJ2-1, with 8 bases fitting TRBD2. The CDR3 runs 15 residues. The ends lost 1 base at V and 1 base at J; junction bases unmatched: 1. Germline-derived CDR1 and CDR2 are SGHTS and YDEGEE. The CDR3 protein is CASSLSGGSYNEQFF. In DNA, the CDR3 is TGTGCCAGCAGCTTGTCGGGGGGGTCCTACAATGAGCAGTTCTTC. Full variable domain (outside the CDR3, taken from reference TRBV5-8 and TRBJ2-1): EAGVTQSPTHLIKTRGQQATLRCSPISGHTSVYWYQQALGLGLQFLLWYDEGEERNRGNFPPRFSGRQFPNYSSELNVNALELEDSALYLCASSLSGGSYNEQFFGPGTRLTVL.